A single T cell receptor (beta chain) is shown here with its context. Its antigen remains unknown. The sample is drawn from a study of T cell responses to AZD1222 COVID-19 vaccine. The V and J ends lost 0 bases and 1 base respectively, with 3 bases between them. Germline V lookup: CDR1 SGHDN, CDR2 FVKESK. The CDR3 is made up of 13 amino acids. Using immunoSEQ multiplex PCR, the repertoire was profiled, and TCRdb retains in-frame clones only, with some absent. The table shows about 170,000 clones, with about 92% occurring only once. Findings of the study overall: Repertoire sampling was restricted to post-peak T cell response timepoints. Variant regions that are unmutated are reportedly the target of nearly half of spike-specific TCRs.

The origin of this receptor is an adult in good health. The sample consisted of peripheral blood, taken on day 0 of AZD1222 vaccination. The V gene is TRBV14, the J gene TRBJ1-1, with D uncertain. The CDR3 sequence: CASSQDRNTEAFF. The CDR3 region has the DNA TGTGCCAGCAGCCAAGACCGGAACACTGAAGCTTTCTTT.